One sample yielded the 15 T cell receptor beta chains listed below, sequenced in a study of T cells in Graves' hyperthyroidism and ophthalmopathy. Regions amplified from RNA transcripts were the TCR beta CDR3 regions. The HTBI primer set was used in a first-round RT-PCR of the TCR CDR3. MiXCR was run by TCRdb on the multiplex PCR reads, yielding one entry per CDR3 protein. The sample consists of 350,000 or so distinct CDR3 sequences, around 23% of them appearing once. Sequencing was done on a sample of blood. Every receptor here comes from a woman in her 50s with Graves' hyperthyroidism.

The table lists this clonotype with many counts. J is TRBJ1-5 and V is TRBV18; D is perhaps TRBD1 (5 bases). Trimming took 8 bases from V and 6 from J, leaving 14 bases between them. The length of the CDR3 is 13 residues. Germline V gene sequence: CDR1 KGHSH, CDR2 LQKENI. The DNA of the CDR3 is TGTGCCAGCCTTTCCGAAAGGGGTCAGCCCCAGCATTTT. It yields the protein CASLSERGQPQHF.

This clonotype was recorded many times. This sequence joins TRBV20-1 and TRBJ2-1, with D possibly matching TRBD2 (6 bases). Between the trimmed V and J ends, which lost 0 bases and 0 bases, there was a span of 9 bases. This CDR3 is 15 amino acids long. Germline CDR1 and CDR2: DFQATT and SNEGSKA (reference sequence). Here the CDR3 reads CSAREGGISYNEQFF. Here the CDR3 DNA reads TGCAGTGCTAGAGAGGGCGGGATCTCCTACAATGAGCAGTTCTTC.

This clonotype was recorded at least ten times. The chain couples TRBV2 to TRBJ1-5; a weak D match, TRBD1 (6 bases). The V end lost 5 bases, the J end lost 2 bases, and 13 bases lay between the germline ends. The CDR3 has 15 residues. The germline V gene has CDR1 SNHLY and CDR2 FYNNEI. This chain's CDR3 is CASSFDRRGNQPQHF. In DNA, the CDR3 is TGTGCCAGCAGTTTCGACAGGCGGGGCAATCAGCCCCAGCATTTT.

This clonotype appeared many times. This chain links TRBV18 with TRBJ2-3, with 9 bases aligning to TRBD2. Germline CDR1 is KGHSH and CDR2 is LQKENI. CDR3 length: 15 amino acids. Trimming cost V 5 bases and J 2 bases; bases outside gene matches: 5. CDR3 sequence reads: CASSKAGGYTDTQYF. The CDR3 coding sequence is TGTGCCAGCTCAAAAGCGGGGGGTTACACAGATACGCAGTATTTT. Supplemented by reference TRBV18 and TRBJ2-3, the full variable domain reads NAGVMQNPRHLVRRRGQEARLRCSPMKGHSHVYWYRQLPEEGLKFMVYLQKENIIDESGMPKERFSAEFPKEGPSILRIQQVVRGDSAAYFCASSKAGGYTDTQYFGPGTRLTVL.

The chain carries TRBV12-3 or TRBV12-4 and TRBJ1-2, with 8 bases fitting TRBD1. With 5 bases clipped from V and 8 bases from J, the junction kept 4 bases outside the gene matches. The CDR3 spans 12 residues. CDR3 region: CASSQGARGYTF. The CDR3 bases are TGTGCCAGCAGTCAGGGGGCGAGGGGCTACACCTTC.

This clonotype was found a few times. The chain uses TRBV29-1 and TRBJ2-1, with D unresolved. Germline V gene data show CDR1 as SQVTM and CDR2 as ANQGSEA. The V and J ends lost 7 bases and 4 bases respectively, with 17 bases between them. The CDR3 is 14 residues long. CDR3 amino acids: CSDAQSLGYNEQFF. The CDR3 DNA reads as TGCAGCGATGCTCAGTCTTTGGGGTACAATGAGCAGTTCTTC.

The sample holds many counts of this clonotype. The rearrangement uses TRBV18 and TRBJ1-1; D unresolved. The V gene lost 3 bases and the J gene lost 1 base, with 6 bases spanning the gap. Per germline, CDR1 KGHSH and CDR2 LQKENI. This CDR3 region has 13 residues. CDR3 sequence reads: CASSPSENTEAFF. The DNA of the CDR3 is TGTGCCAGCTCACCCTCAGAGAACACTGAAGCTTTCTTT.

V usage is TRBV2 and J usage is TRBJ2-2; D is possibly TRBD2 (5 bases). CDR3 length: 14 amino acids. Trimming left V 11 bases short and J 7 bases short, with 20 bases between. Looked up from germline, CDR1 is SNHLY and CDR2 is FYNNEI. CDR3 protein: CALGGRLRSGELFF. CDR3 coding DNA: TGTGCCCTCGGCGGGCGACTTCGTAGCGGGGAGCTGTTTTTT.

The chain joins TRBV20-1 to TRBJ2-3, with TRBD1 as a possible D gene (5 bases). Germline V gives CDR1 DFQATT, CDR2 SNEGSKA (reference sequence). The CDR3 runs to 13 residues. Trimming removed 6 bases from V and 3 bases from J, with 13 bases in between. The CDR3 loop reads CSATASGTDTQYF. In DNA form, the CDR3 reads TGCAGTGCGACAGCTTCTGGAACAGATACGCAGTATTTT.

The chain is built from TRBV30 and TRBJ1-5, with a possible D match to TRBD1 (5 bases). Germline CDR1 reads GTSNPN; CDR2 reads SVGIG (reference sequence). Trimming pared 2 bases from V and 2 bases from J, leaving 10 bases between. CDR3 length: 14 residues. The DNA of the CDR3 is TGTGCCTGGAGTACGGGGGTAGGCAATCAGCCCCAGCATTTT. As protein: CAWSTGVGNQPQHF.

This clonotype was seen ten or more times. The rearrangement links TRBV28 to TRBJ1-1; D is possibly TRBD1 (6 bases). Trimming pared 3 bases from V and 0 bases from J, leaving 14 bases between. The CDR3 totals 16 residues. Germline V lookup: CDR1 MDHEN, CDR2 SYDVKM. In nucleotides, the CDR3 is TGTGCCAGCAGTTTTCCCCCAGGGGTTTTGAACACTGAAGCTTTCTTT. The encoded protein is CASSFPPGVLNTEAFF.

Concerning this clonotype: With a much larger clone just one base away, this may be a read error. The CDR3 coding sequence is TGCGCCAGCAGCTTGGAAGGGATAGAGACCCAGTACTTC. It yields the protein CASSLEGIETQYF. The chain carries TRBV5-1 and TRBJ2-5, with D unclear. Germline V gene sequence: CDR1 SGHRS, CDR2 YFSETQ. Trimming removed 0 bases at V and 4 bases at J, with 7 bases between. The CDR3 runs 13 residues. The entire variable domain, with the rest obtained from reference TRBV5-1 and TRBJ2-5, is as follows: KAGVTQTPRYLIKTRGQQVTLSCSPISGHRSVSWYQQTPGQGLQFLFEYFSETQRNKGNFPGRFSGRQFSNSRSEMNVSTLELGDSALYLCASSLEGIETQYFGPGTRLLVL.

This clonotype was observed many times. This chain joins TRBV11-3 and TRBJ1-5; 9 bases are a match to TRBD1. Trimming took 5 bases from V and 3 from J; bases not matched to a gene: 5. There are 15 residues in the CDR3. Germline loops: CDR1 SGHNT, CDR2 YENEEA. CDR3 residues: CASSKGQGYNQPQHF. DNA of the CDR3: TGTGCCAGCAGCAAGGGACAGGGATACAATCAGCCCCAGCATTTT.

In DNA, the CDR3 is TGTGCCAGCAGCGTAGCTTCACATTCAGAGACCCAGTACTTC. Translated: CASSVASHSETQYF. The chain links TRBV9 to TRBJ2-5, with D unclear. Germline V gene lookup returns CDR1 SGDLS and CDR2 YYNGEE. V shed 0 bases and J shed 4 bases, with 10 bases lying between them. The CDR3 is made up of 14 amino acids.

This clonotype was observed a few times. V usage is TRBV5-1 and J usage is TRBJ2-5, with TRBD1 identical over 7 bases. CDR1 is SGHRS and CDR2 is YFSETQ in the germline V gene. V trimming: 4 bases; J trimming: 5 bases; junction bases outside the gene matches: 11. The CDR3 is 15 residues long. DNA of the CDR3: TGCGCCAGCAGCACCAGGGGGACCTCGGTGGAGACCCAGTACTTC. Protein: CASSTRGTSVETQYF. Using reference TRBV5-1 and TRBJ2-5 for the parts outside the CDR3, the full variable domain is KAGVTQTPRYLIKTRGQQVTLSCSPISGHRSVSWYQQTPGQGLQFLFEYFSETQRNKGNFPGRFSGRQFSNSRSEMNVSTLELGDSALYLCASSTRGTSVETQYFGPGTRLLVL.